One and the same sample provided the 13 T cell receptor beta chains below, sequenced in a study of cytomegalovirus exposure and HLA in healthy donors. PCR used 60 Vbeta primers and 13 Jbeta primers. Profiled with immunoSEQ multiplex PCR; TCRdb holds only in-frame clones, not every one. Of under 140,000 clones detected, approximately 83% appear once; the ten largest clones hold around 2%. The specimen was PBMCs. The receptors originated from a middle-aged man in good health and CMV-seronegative.

This chain links TRBV6-6 with TRBJ1-4; D call uncertain. The CDR3 has 15 amino acids. Looked up from germline, CDR1 is MNHNY and CDR2 is SVGAGI (reference sequence). Trimming removed 6 bases at V and 6 bases at J, with 17 bases between. The CDR3 region is CASSLPAGGYEKLFF. CDR3 in DNA: TGTGCCAGCAGCCTCCCGGCCGGAGGGTATGAAAAACTGTTTTTT.

This clone has only one observation. The chain employs TRBV28 and TRBJ1-1; 7 bases fit TRBD1. The CDR3 length is 16 residues. Germline lookup yields CDR1 MDHEN and CDR2 SYDVKM. With 6 bases clipped from V and 3 bases from J, the junction kept 13 bases outside the gene matches. DNA of the CDR3: TGTGCCAGCAGATTAGGTGGAGGGGGCGCCTACACTGAAGCTTTCTTT. It codes for CASRLGGGGAYTEAFF.

This clone was counted a few times. The sample holds other DNA sequences that translate to the same CDR3. The V gene is TRBV28, the J gene TRBJ1-2; D perhaps matches TRBD1 (5 bases). This CDR3 is built from 13 residues. Per the germline V gene, CDR1 is MDHEN and CDR2 is SYDVKM. The germline V and J ends were trimmed by 2 bases and 5 bases, with 9 bases remaining between them. The CDR3 region is CASSLVRDYGYTF. CDR3 in DNA: TGTGCCAGCAGTTTAGTCAGGGATTATGGCTACACCTTC.

The J gene is TRBJ2-3, the V gene TRBV6-5, with D perhaps TRBD1 (6 bases). Germline CDR1 MNHEY, CDR2 SVGAGI. CDR3 length: 16 amino acids. Trimming stripped 8 bases from V and 5 bases from J, with 23 bases between. CDR3 coding DNA: TGTGCCAGCCGTTGGGGGCCAACGGGGTCCGGAGATACGCAGTATTTT. As protein: CASRWGPTGSGDTQYF.

V usage is TRBV28 and J usage is TRBJ2-7; D gene unclear. The germline V and J ends were trimmed by 4 bases and 1 base, with 17 bases remaining between them. Germline CDR1 and CDR2: MDHEN and SYDVKM. The CDR3 totals 16 residues. This CDR3 is CASSSYRRPSSYEQYF. The DNA for the CDR3 is TGTGCCAGCAGTTCCTACCGCCGTCCCTCATCCTACGAGCAGTACTTC. The full variable domain, rest sourced from reference TRBV28 and TRBJ2-7, is DVKVTQSSRYLVKRTGEKVFLECVQDMDHENMFWYRQDPGLGLRLIYFSYDVKMKEKGDIPEGYSVSREKKERFSLILESASTNQTSMYLCASSSYRRPSSYEQYFGPGTRLTVT.

The DNA for the CDR3 is TGTGCCAGCAGCTTAGGTGGCACCTACACCTTC. Its translation: CASSLGGTYTF. The rearrangement joins TRBV11-2 to TRBJ1-2; D gene uncertain. Germline CDR1 and CDR2: SGHAT and FQNNGV. The CDR3 runs 11 residues. V lost 1 base and J 10 bases, leaving 7 bases between the germline ends.

The chain recombines TRBV5-6 with TRBJ1-2; TRBD1 might be the D (5 bases). V dropped 0 bases and J dropped 2 bases, with 11 bases sitting between them. The CDR3 is made up of 15 amino acids. Germline CDR1 and CDR2: SGHDT and YYEEEE. The CDR3 DNA reads TGTGCCAGCAGCTTGGATGGCAGGGCCAACTATGGCTACACCTTC. As protein: CASSLDGRANYGYTF.

This clone has a single count. This rearrangement joins TRBV18 to TRBJ1-1; the match to TRBD1 covers 9 bases. The CDR3 is 14 residues long. V trimming: 5 bases; J trimming: 3 bases; junction bases outside the gene matches: 4. Germline V CDR1 and CDR2: KGHSH, LQKENI. The CDR3: CASSVDRGYTEAFF. DNA for the CDR3: TGTGCCAGCTCAGTGGACAGGGGATACACTGAAGCTTTCTTT.

The J gene is TRBJ1-3, the V gene TRBV9, with 10 bases identical to TRBD1. Trimming cost V 5 bases and J 4 bases; bases outside gene matches: 6. Germline CDR1 reads SGDLS; CDR2 reads YYNGEE. There are 15 residues in the CDR3. This chain's CDR3 is CASRETGGAGNTIYF. As DNA, the CDR3 is TGTGCCAGCAGAGAGACAGGGGGCGCCGGAAACACCATATATTTT.

J is TRBJ2-7 and V is TRBV6-5; D not resolved. Deletions cut 2 bases from V and 0 bases from J, with 8 bases between. Germline V gene data show CDR1 as MNHEY and CDR2 as SVGAGI. The CDR3 runs 14 residues. As DNA, the CDR3 is TGTGCCAGCAGTTACCAAAGGAGCTCCTACGAGCAGTACTTC. Translated, it gives CASSYQRSSYEQYF.

J is TRBJ1-1 and V is TRBV7-9; D may be TRBD1 (5 bases). Trimming removed 2 bases from V and 5 bases from J, with 12 bases in between. The CDR3 is made up of 14 amino acids. Germline V gives CDR1 SEHNR, CDR2 FQNEAQ (reference sequence). DNA of the CDR3: TGTGCCAGCAGCTTAAACGGACAAGCAACTGAAGCTTTCTTT. Its protein is CASSLNGQATEAFF.

The CDR3 DNA is TGTGCCTGGAGGCGGGACGGATTGGGCCAAGCTTTCTTT. Protein product: CAWRRDGLGQAFF. V is TRBV30 and J is TRBJ1-1; weak D call: TRBD1 (5 bases). The germline V gene encodes CDR1 GTSNPN and CDR2 SVGIG (reference sequence). The V end was cut by 3 bases, the J end by 9 bases, with 17 bases between. The CDR3 is 13 amino acids.

This chain joins TRBV18 and TRBJ2-3, with a possible D match to TRBD2 (6 bases). CDR3 length: 13 amino acids. The V and J ends lost 2 bases and 10 bases respectively, with 13 bases between them. The V gene's germline CDR1 is KGHSH and CDR2 LQKENI. CDR3 DNA sequence: TGTGCCAGCTCACCATCGGAGACTAGAGCGCAGTATTTT. Translation gives CASSPSETRAQYF.